Below, 27 T cell receptor beta chains from the same sample are listed, as sequenced in a study of T cell repertoires in cytomegalovirus infection. No antigen is known for these receptors. TCRdb ran MiXCR on the reads and lists one entry per CDR3 protein. The data hold just over 450,000 distinct CDR3 sequences, with about 42% observed a single time. Material: cultured PBMCs, obtained from culture after CMV antigen stimulation. The receptors stem from a human donor in good health (CMV status not recorded). Some clones in this sample may be carry-over from other donors' samples.

This chain connects TRBV14 to TRBJ2-7; 8 positions agree with TRBD1. J gave up 6 bases and V 4 bases, and 11 bases lay outside the gene matches. The germline CDR1 and CDR2 sequences are SGHDN and FVKESK. The CDR3 is 15 residues long. The DNA for the CDR3 is TGTGCCAGCAGCCGACTGGGACAGGTCTTGAGCGAGCAGTACTTC. This encodes CASSRLGQVLSEQYF. The variable domain in full, with the rest retrieved from reference TRBV14 and TRBJ2-7, is EAGVTQFPSHSVIEKGQTVTLRCDPISGHDNLYWYRRVMGKEIKFLLHFVKESKQDESGMPNNRFLAERTGGTYSTLKVQPAELEDSGVYFCASSRLGQVLSEQYFGPGTRLTVT.

The chain uses TRBV5-1 and TRBJ2-2, with D tentatively TRBD1 (6 bases). Per germline, CDR1 SGHRS and CDR2 YFSETQ. CDR3 size: 15 residues. V lost 3 bases and J 4 bases, leaving 13 bases between the germline ends. The CDR3: CASSSGTTPTGELFF. In DNA form, the CDR3 reads TGCGCCAGCAGCTCCGGGACAACTCCCACCGGGGAGCTGTTTTTT.

The V gene is TRBV29-1, the J gene TRBJ2-5; D is uncertain. V was trimmed by 4 bases and J by 5 bases, leaving 2 bases between them. The CDR3 length is 9 residues. Germline V CDR1 and CDR2: SQVTM, ANQGSEA. CDR3 sequence reads: CSVGETQYF. The CDR3 DNA sequence: TGCAGCGTTGGTGAGACCCAGTACTTC.

J is TRBJ2-5 and V is TRBV11-2; D possibly uses TRBD1 or TRBD2 (5 bases each). Germline-derived CDR1 and CDR2 are SGHAT and FQNNGV. Trimming shortened V by 1 base and J by 5 bases, and 11 bases separated the two germline ends. The CDR3 extends over 14 amino acids. The CDR3 spells CASSLGDPRETQYF. In nucleotides, the CDR3 is TGTGCCAGCAGCTTAGGGGACCCTCGGGAGACCCAGTACTTC.

The chain links TRBV20-1 to TRBJ2-7; no definite D call. The CDR3 is 14 residues long. CDR1 is DFQATT and CDR2 is SNEGSKA in the germline V gene (reference sequence). V was trimmed by 3 bases and J by 0 bases, leaving 12 bases between them. This chain's CDR3 is CSASIQRDSYEQYF. CDR3 coding DNA: TGCAGTGCTAGTATCCAGCGTGACTCCTACGAGCAGTACTTC.

A few counts support this clonotype. The chain couples TRBV5-4 to TRBJ1-2; the D is unclear. Trimming cost V 4 bases and J 4 bases, with 8 bases left between them. The CDR3 sequence is 12 residues long. CDR1 and CDR2 from the germline V gene are SGHNT and YYREEE (reference sequence). Here the CDR3 reads CASSTEAYGYTF. In DNA, the CDR3 is TGTGCCAGCAGCACTGAGGCCTATGGCTACACCTTC.

The chain couples TRBV2 to TRBJ1-2, with D unresolved. Germline CDR1 and CDR2: SNHLY and FYNNEI. The CDR3 length is 13 residues. V was cut by 2 bases and J by 2 bases, with 6 bases left in between. CDR3 residues: CASSEQENYGYTF. CDR3 sequence (DNA): TGTGCCAGCAGTGAACAGGAGAACTATGGCTACACCTTC. Combining the CDR3 with reference TRBV2 and TRBJ1-2 gives the whole variable domain EPEVTQTPSHQVTQMGQEVILRCVPISNHLYFYWYRQILGQKVEFLVSFYNNEISEKSEIFDDQFSVERPDGSNFTLKIRSTKLEDSAMYFCASSEQENYGYTFGSGTRLTVV.

This clonotype occurred many times. This chain's CDR3 is CASSLESIGDYGYTF. The CDR3 coding sequence is TGTGCCAGCAGCTTAGAAAGCATAGGGGACTATGGCTACACCTTC. The genes are TRBV7-2 and TRBJ1-2, with TRBD1 as a possible D gene (5 bases). The CDR3 contains 15 residues. Per the germline V gene, CDR1 is SGHTA and CDR2 is FQGNSA. V lost 1 base to trimming and J lost 3 bases, with 12 bases between them.

This clonotype has a count of ten or more. The rearrangement links TRBV6-1 to TRBJ2-1, with D perhaps TRBD1 (6 bases). V gave up 5 bases and J gave up 9 bases, with 14 bases separating them. The CDR3 is 13 residues long. The germline V gene has CDR1 MNHNS and CDR2 SASEGT. CDR3 in amino acids: CASSTQGVGEQFF. Here the CDR3 DNA reads TGTGCCAGCAGTACACAGGGAGTGGGTGAGCAGTTCTTC.

V gene TRBV7-2 combines with J gene TRBJ1-6; D may be TRBD1 (5 bases). The V and J ends lost 9 bases and 7 bases respectively, with 22 bases between them. This CDR3 region has 16 residues. Looked up from germline, CDR1 is SGHTA and CDR2 is FQGNSA. In DNA, the CDR3 is TGTGCCAGTTCCCTCTCCCCCTGGGGGTCGAATTCACCCCTCCACTTT. Its protein is CASSLSPWGSNSPLHF. Based on the CDR3 plus reference TRBV7-2 and TRBJ1-6, the full variable domain is GAGVSQSPSNKVTEKGKDVELRCDPISGHTALYWYRQSLGQGLEFLIYFQGNSAPDKSGLPSDRFSAERTGGSVSTLTIQRTQQEDSAVYLCASSLSPWGSNSPLHFGNGTRLTVT.

There are a few counts of this clonotype. The chain carries TRBV7-2 and TRBJ2-3; maybe TRBD2 (6 bases). The CDR3 runs to 15 residues. V was trimmed by 4 bases and J by 4 bases, leaving 15 bases between them. Looked up from germline, CDR1 is SGHTA and CDR2 is FQGNSA. CDR3 protein: CASSSRLEVADTQYF. The DNA for the CDR3 is TGTGCCAGCAGCTCCCGACTAGAGGTGGCAGATACGCAGTATTTT.

This rearrangement joins TRBV5-4 to TRBJ2-7; TRBD1 agrees at 7 bases. This CDR3 has 14 residues. CDR1 is SGHNT and CDR2 is YYREEE in the germline V gene (reference sequence). V trimming: 4 bases; J trimming: 2 bases; junction bases outside the gene matches: 6. The CDR3 here is CASSDRQGAYEQYF. The CDR3 bases are TGTGCCAGCAGCGACCGGCAGGGGGCCTACGAGCAGTACTTC.

The rearrangement links TRBV4-1 to TRBJ2-2; D is uncertain. Trimming shortened V by 3 bases and J by 4 bases, and 9 bases separated the two germline ends. CDR1 and CDR2 (germline): MGHRA, YSYEKL. This CDR3 has 14 amino acids. This chain's CDR3 is CASSQKLGTGELFF. The CDR3 coding sequence is TGCGCCAGCAGCCAGAAATTGGGCACCGGGGAGCTGTTTTTT.

The chain couples TRBV5-6 to TRBJ1-5, with TRBD1 as a possible D gene (5 bases). With 3 bases removed from V and 2 bases from J, the gap between germline ends came to 15 bases. Germline CDR1 is SGHDT and CDR2 is YYEEEE. The length of the CDR3 is 16 residues. CDR3 sequence: CASSSWWGRRNQPQHF. The CDR3 region has the DNA TGTGCCAGCAGCTCTTGGTGGGGGAGGCGCAATCAGCCCCAGCATTTT.

The V call is TRBV7-2, the J call TRBJ2-5; 7 bases are a match to TRBD1. This CDR3 is built from 14 residues. Germline values: CDR1 SGHTA, CDR2 FQGNSA. V lost 5 bases and J lost 2; bases outside the gene matches: 5. The CDR3 DNA reads TGTGCCAGCAGCACTGACAGGGCACAAGAGACCCAGTACTTC. This encodes CASSTDRAQETQYF.

This clonotype was counted only a few times. J is TRBJ1-2 and V is TRBV12-3 or TRBV12-4, with a tentative D call TRBD1 (5 bases). The V end lost 7 bases, the J end lost 5 bases, and 17 bases lay between the germline ends. The CDR3 totals 14 residues. The CDR3 spells CASTWGSGEYGYTF. CDR3 coding DNA: TGTGCCAGCACCTGGGGGAGCGGGGAATATGGCTACACCTTC.

The chain has TRBV20-1 and TRBJ2-3; the match to TRBD2 covers 7 bases. J was trimmed by 5 bases and V by 3 bases; bases with no gene match: 8. The CDR3 extends over 14 amino acids. In germline, CDR1 is DFQATT, CDR2 SNEGSKA (reference sequence). CDR3 DNA sequence: TGCAGTGCTAGGAATGTAGCGGGTGGAGATACGCAGTATTTT. This translates into CSARNVAGGDTQYF.

V and J are TRBV10-3 and TRBJ1-6; D possibly corresponds to TRBD1 (6 bases). Trimming cost V 3 bases and J 5 bases, with 14 bases left between them. CDR3 length: 16 amino acids. Germline V gene lookup returns CDR1 ENHRY and CDR2 SYGVKD. The CDR3 DNA reads as TGTGCCATCAGTGAAGTAGGGACAACCGATAATTCACCCCTCCACTTT. Its translation: CAISEVGTTDNSPLHF.

This chain uses TRBV10-3 with TRBJ2-1; 7 bases match TRBD1. The CDR3 sequence is 12 residues long. CDR1 and CDR2 from the germline V gene are ENHRY and SYGVKD. After removal of 9 bases from V and 4 bases from J, the junction contained 3 bases not matched to a gene. The chain's CDR3 is CAMGTAYNEQFF. The DNA for the CDR3 is TGTGCCATGGGGACAGCTTACAATGAGCAGTTCTTC.

V usage is TRBV19 and J usage is TRBJ2-3; TRBD2 agrees at 8 bases. Germline trimming cut 10 bases from V and 1 base from J; bases unmatched to any gene: 13. Germline CDR1 and CDR2: LNHDA and SQIVND (reference sequence). The CDR3 runs 16 residues. CDR3: CATKRGGRAGTDTQYF. DNA for the CDR3: TGTGCCACCAAACGCGGGGGGAGAGCGGGCACAGATACGCAGTATTTT. Supplemented by reference TRBV19 and TRBJ2-3, the full variable domain reads DGGITQSPKYLFRKEGQNVTLSCEQNLNHDAMYWYRQDPGQGLRLIYYSQIVNDFQKGDIAEGYSVSREKKESFPLTVTSAQKNPTAFYLCATKRGGRAGTDTQYFGPGTRLTVL.

The chain employs TRBV29-1 and TRBJ2-7; possible D gene TRBD1, 5 bases. In germline, CDR1 is SQVTM, CDR2 ANQGSEA. V gave up 1 base and J gave up 2 bases, with 12 bases separating them. This CDR3 has 14 amino acids. CDR3 nucleotides: TGCAGCGTTGAAGTTGCAGGGCCCACCTACGAGCAGTACTTC. This encodes CSVEVAGPTYEQYF.

This chain joins TRBV7-2 and TRBJ2-3; either TRBD1 or TRBD2 may fit D (6 bases each). Germline V lookup: CDR1 SGHTA, CDR2 FQGNSA. The CDR3 loop spans 14 amino acids. The germline V and J ends were trimmed by 3 bases and 4 bases, with 11 bases remaining between them. The CDR3 coding sequence is TGTGCCAGCAGCTTTACAGGGAGGCCAGATACGCAGTATTTT. Residues: CASSFTGRPDTQYF.

V gene TRBV4-3 combines with J gene TRBJ1-2; D is ambiguous. Germline V lookup: CDR1 LGHNA, CDR2 YSLEER. Trimming pared 3 bases from V and 1 base from J, leaving 9 bases between. This CDR3 comprises 14 residues. Here the CDR3 DNA reads TGCGCCAGCAGCCAGAGTCGTCTTAACTATGGCTACACCTTC. It codes for CASSQSRLNYGYTF.

This clonotype was detected only a few times. The gene calls are TRBV7-8 and TRBJ1-1; the D is unclear. Germline CDR1 SGHVS, CDR2 FQNEAQ. The V and J ends lost 2 bases and 6 bases respectively, with 10 bases between them. The CDR3 totals 13 residues. In nucleotides, the CDR3 is TGTGCCAGCAGCTTATGGGGTTCTTCTGAAGCTTTCTTT. Its translation is CASSLWGSSEAFF.

The sample holds a few counts of this clonotype. The chain combines TRBV7-6 with TRBJ2-1; TRBD2 aligns across 8 bases. Losses at the gene ends were 5 bases for V and 0 bases for J; bases not matched to a gene: 9. The CDR3 is 17 amino acids. Germline values: CDR1 SGHVS, CDR2 FNYEAQ. The DNA of the CDR3 is TGTGCCAGCAGCCCCTATAGCGGGGAAAGCTCCTACAATGAGCAGTTCTTC. This sequence encodes CASSPYSGESSYNEQFF.

The chain recombines TRBV10-3 with TRBJ1-6, with a weak D call TRBD1 (6 bases). The length of the CDR3 is 16 residues. V shed 3 bases and J shed 4 bases, with 13 bases lying between them. Per the germline V gene, CDR1 is ENHRY and CDR2 is SYGVKD. CDR3 DNA: TGTGCCATCAGTGATTTACAGGGAGGTTATAATTCACCCCTCCACTTT. This codes for CAISDLQGGYNSPLHF.

The chain joins TRBV7-2 to TRBJ2-1; tentative D call: TRBD2 (5 bases). V lost 1 base to trimming and J lost 3 bases, with 13 bases between them. The CDR3 has 16 residues. Germline CDR1 reads SGHTA; CDR2 reads FQGNSA. The CDR3 is CASSLGAGLVYNEQFF. Here the CDR3 DNA reads TGTGCCAGCAGCTTAGGAGCAGGACTCGTCTACAATGAGCAGTTCTTC. Full variable domain (rest looked up from reference TRBV7-2 and TRBJ2-1): GAGVSQSPSNKVTEKGKDVELRCDPISGHTALYWYRQSLGQGLEFLIYFQGNSAPDKSGLPSDRFSAERTGGSVSTLTIQRTQQEDSAVYLCASSLGAGLVYNEQFFGPGTRLTVL.